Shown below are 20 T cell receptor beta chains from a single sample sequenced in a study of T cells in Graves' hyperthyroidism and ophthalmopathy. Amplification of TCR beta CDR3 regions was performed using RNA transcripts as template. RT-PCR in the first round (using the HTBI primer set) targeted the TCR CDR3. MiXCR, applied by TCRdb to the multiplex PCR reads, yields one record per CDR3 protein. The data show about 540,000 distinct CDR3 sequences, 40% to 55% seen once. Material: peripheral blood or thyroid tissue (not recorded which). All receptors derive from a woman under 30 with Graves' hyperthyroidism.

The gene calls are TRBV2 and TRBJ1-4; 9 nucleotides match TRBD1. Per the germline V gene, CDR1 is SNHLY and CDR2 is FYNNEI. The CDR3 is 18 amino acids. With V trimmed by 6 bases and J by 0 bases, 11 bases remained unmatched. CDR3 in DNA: TGTGCCAGCAGAAGATCACAGGGGGCACTAGCAACTAATGAAAAACTGTTTTTT. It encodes CASRRSQGALATNEKLFF.

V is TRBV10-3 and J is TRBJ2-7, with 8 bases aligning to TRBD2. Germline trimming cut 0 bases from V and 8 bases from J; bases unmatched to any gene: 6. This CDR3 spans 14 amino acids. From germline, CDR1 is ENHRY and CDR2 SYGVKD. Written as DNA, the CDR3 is TGTGCCATCAGTGAGTCTAGCGGGGCCTCCCAGCAGTACTTC. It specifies CAISESSGASQQYF.

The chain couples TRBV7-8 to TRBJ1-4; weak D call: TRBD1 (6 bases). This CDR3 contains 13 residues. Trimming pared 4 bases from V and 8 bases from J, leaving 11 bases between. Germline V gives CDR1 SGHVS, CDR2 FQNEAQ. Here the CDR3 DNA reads TGTGCCAGCAGCTCGGGGGCAGAGGAAAAACTGTTTTTT. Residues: CASSSGAEEKLFF.

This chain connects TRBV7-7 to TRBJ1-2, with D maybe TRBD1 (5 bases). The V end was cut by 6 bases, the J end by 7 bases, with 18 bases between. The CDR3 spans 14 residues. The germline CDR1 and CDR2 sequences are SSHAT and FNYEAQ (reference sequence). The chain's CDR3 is CASSPGRGGSGYTF. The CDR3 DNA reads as TGTGCCAGCAGTCCGGGACGGGGAGGGAGTGGCTACACCTTC.

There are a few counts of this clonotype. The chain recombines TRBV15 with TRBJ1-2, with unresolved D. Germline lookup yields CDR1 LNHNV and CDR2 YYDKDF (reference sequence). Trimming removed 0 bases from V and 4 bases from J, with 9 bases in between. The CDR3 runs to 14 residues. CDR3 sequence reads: CATSREVGSYGYTF. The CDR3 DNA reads TGTGCCACCAGCAGAGAAGTAGGGAGCTATGGCTACACCTTC.

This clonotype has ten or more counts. In DNA, the CDR3 is TGTGCCAGCAGCGTATCAGGGGAAGCCAACTATGGCTACACCTTC. Translating it yields CASSVSGEANYGYTF. The gene calls are TRBV7-3 and TRBJ1-2; D is perhaps TRBD1 (6 bases). The CDR3 is made up of 15 amino acids. The V end was cut by 5 bases, the J end by 2 bases, with 15 bases between. Germline V CDR1 and CDR2: SGHTA, FQGTGA.

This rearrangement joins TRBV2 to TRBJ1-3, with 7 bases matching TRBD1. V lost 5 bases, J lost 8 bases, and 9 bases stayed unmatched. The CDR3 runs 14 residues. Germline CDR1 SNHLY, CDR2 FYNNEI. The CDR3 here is CASSPPQGTDTIYF. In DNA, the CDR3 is TGTGCCAGCAGTCCTCCACAGGGGACAGACACCATATATTTT.

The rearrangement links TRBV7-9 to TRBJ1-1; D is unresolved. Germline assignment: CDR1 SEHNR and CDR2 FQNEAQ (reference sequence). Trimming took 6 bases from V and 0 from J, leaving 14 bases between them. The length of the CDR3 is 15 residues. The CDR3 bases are TGTGCCAGCAGTTTGCGGGAGCCCATGAACACTGAAGCTTTCTTT. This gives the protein CASSLREPMNTEAFF.

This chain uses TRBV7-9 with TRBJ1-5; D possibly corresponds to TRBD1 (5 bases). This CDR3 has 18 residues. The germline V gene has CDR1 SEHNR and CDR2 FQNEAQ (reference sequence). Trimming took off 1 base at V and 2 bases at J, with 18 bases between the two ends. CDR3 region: CASSLDRGRKIGNQPQHF. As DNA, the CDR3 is TGTGCCAGCAGCTTAGATCGGGGCAGGAAGATCGGCAATCAGCCCCAGCATTTT. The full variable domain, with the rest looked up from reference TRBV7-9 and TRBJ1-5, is DTGVSQNPRHKITKRGQNVTFRCDPISEHNRLYWYRQTLGQGPEFLTYFQNEAQLEKSRLLSDRFSAERPKGSFSTLEIQRTEQGDSAMYLCASSLDRGRKIGNQPQHFGDGTRLSIL.

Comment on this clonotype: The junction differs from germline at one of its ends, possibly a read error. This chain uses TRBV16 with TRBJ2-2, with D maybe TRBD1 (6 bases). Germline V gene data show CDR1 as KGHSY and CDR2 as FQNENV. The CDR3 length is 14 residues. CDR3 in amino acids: CASSQSGALGELFF. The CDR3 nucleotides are TGTGCCAGCAGTCAATCAGGGGCTCTCGGGGAGCTGTTTTTT.

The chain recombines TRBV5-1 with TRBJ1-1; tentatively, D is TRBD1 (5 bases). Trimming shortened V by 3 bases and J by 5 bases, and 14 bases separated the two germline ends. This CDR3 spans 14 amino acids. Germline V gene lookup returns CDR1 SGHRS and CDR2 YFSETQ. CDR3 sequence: CASSSTIQGTEAFF. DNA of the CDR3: TGCGCCAGCAGCTCAACTATTCAGGGAACTGAAGCTTTCTTT.

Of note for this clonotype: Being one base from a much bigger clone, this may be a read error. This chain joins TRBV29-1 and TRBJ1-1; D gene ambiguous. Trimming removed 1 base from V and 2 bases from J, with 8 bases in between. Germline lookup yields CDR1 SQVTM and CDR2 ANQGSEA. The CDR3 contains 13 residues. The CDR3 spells CSVEVGTNTEAFF. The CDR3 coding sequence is TGCAGCGTTGAAGTAGGCACCAACACTGAAGCTTTCTTT.

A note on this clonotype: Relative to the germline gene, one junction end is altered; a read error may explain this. The CDR3 is CANSQERVGDANYGYTF. CDR3 coding DNA: TGTGCCAACAGCCAAGAACGTGTGGGCGACGCCAACTATGGCTACACCTTC. This rearrangement joins TRBV4-2 to TRBJ1-2, with unresolved D. Germline assignment: CDR1 LGHNA and CDR2 YNFKEQ. The CDR3 extends over 17 amino acids.

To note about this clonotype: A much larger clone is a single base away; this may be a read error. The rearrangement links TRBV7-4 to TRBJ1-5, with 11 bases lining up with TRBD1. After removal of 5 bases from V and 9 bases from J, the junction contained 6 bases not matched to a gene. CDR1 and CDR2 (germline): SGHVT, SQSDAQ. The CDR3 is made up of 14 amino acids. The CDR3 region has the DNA TGTGCCAGCAGCCGGACAGGGGGCGATCGGCCCCAGCATTTT. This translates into CASSRTGGDRPQHF.

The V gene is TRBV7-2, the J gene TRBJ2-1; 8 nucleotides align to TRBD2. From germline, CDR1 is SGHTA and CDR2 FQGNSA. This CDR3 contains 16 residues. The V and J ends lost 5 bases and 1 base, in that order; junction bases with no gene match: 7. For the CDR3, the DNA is TGTGCCAGCAGCACCGCAGTAGCGGGATCCTACAATGAGCAGTTCTTC. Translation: CASSTAVAGSYNEQFF.

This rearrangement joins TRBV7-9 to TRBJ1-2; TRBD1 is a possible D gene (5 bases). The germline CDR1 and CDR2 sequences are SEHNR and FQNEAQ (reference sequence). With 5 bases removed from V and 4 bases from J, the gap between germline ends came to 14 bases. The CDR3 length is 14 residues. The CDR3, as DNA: TGTGCCAGCAGCCCAAGATGGACATCCTATGGCTACACCTTC. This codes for CASSPRWTSYGYTF.

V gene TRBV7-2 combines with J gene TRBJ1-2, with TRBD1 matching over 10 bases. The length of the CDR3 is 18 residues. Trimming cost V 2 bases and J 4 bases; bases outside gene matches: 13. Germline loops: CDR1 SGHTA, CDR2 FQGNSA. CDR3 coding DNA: TGTGCCAGCAGCTTATCCATGGGATTGACAGGGGGCTCCTATGGCTACACCTTC. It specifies CASSLSMGLTGGSYGYTF. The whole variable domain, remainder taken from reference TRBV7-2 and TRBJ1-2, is GAGVSQSPSNKVTEKGKDVELRCDPISGHTALYWYRQSLGQGLEFLIYFQGNSAPDKSGLPSDRFSAERTGGSVSTLTIQRTQQEDSAVYLCASSLSMGLTGGSYGYTFGSGTRLTVV.

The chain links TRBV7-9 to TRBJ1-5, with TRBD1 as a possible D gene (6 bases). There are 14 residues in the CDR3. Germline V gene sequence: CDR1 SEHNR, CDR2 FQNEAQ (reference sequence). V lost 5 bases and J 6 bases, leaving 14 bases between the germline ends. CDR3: CASSTSGAGQPQHF. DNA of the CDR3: TGTGCCAGCAGCACCTCGGGGGCCGGTCAGCCCCAGCATTTT. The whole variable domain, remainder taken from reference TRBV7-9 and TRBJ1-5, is DTGVSQNPRHKITKRGQNVTFRCDPISEHNRLYWYRQTLGQGPEFLTYFQNEAQLEKSRLLSDRFSAERPKGSFSTLEIQRTEQGDSAMYLCASSTSGAGQPQHFGDGTRLSIL.

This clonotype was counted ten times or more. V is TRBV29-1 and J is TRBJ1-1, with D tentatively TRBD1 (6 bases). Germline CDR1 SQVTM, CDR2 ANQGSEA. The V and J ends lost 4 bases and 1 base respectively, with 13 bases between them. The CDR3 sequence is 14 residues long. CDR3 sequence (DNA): TGCAGCGTTGTATCGCGGGACAAGAACACTGAAGCTTTCTTT. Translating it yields CSVVSRDKNTEAFF.

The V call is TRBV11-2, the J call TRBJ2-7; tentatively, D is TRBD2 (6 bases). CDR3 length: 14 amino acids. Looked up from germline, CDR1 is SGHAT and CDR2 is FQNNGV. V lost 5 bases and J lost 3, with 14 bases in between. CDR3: CASSPGTSIYEQYF. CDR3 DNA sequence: TGTGCCAGCAGCCCGGGGACTTCTATCTACGAGCAGTACTTC.